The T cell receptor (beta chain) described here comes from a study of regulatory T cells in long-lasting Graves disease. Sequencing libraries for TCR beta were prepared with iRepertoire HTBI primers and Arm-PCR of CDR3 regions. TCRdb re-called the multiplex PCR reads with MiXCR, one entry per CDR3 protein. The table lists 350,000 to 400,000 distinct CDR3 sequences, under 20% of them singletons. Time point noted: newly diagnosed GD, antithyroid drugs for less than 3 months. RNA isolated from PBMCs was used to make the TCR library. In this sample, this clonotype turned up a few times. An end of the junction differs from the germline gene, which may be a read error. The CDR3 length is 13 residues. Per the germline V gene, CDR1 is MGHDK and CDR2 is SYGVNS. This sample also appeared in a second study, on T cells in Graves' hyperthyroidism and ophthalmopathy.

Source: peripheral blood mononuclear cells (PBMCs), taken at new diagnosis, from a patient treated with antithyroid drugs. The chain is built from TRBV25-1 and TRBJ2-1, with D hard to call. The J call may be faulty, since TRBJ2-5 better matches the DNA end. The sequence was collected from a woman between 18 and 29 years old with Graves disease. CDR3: CVSSEAVGETQYF. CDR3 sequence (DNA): TGTGTCAGCAGTGAGGCGGTGGGGGAGACCCAGTACTTC.